The clone carrying this TCR beta chain showed up many times. The antigen is not known. Per the germline V gene, CDR1 is SGHAT and CDR2 is FQNNGV. This CDR3 is 13 amino acids long. V lost 0 bases and J 0 bases, leaving 2 bases between the germline ends. The sample belongs to a study of tumor-infiltrating lymphocytes in primary liver carcinoma. Study at large: There were roughly 3.5 to 7.13 million productive TCRbeta reads per sample, a yield similar across tissue types.

The study co-extracted DNA and RNA from 20-30 mg of unsorted bulk tissue. Primary liver carcinoma, confirmed by histopathology, was surgically resected. A primer in the constant region served to generate TCR beta cDNA from 450 to 600 ng of total RNA. What produced the TCR beta libraries was three nested multiplex PCR rounds using slightly modified ARM-PCR. The two initial PCR rounds, nine to eleven cycles each, used TRBV1-TRBV30 forward and C-beta reverse primers. TCRdb ran MiXCR on the multiplex PCR reads and lists one entry per CDR3 protein. The sample includes more than 100,000 distinct CDR3 sequences, about 68% seen only once; the top ten take around 9.3%. Study-wide results and limits: Significantly greater top-250-clone fractions characterized tumors relative to blood (p = 0.039). Researchers report that only about 7.5-24% of top clones turned up in all five tumor regions.

The sequenced sample was liver tumor tissue from sampling region 1. Subset described: tumor region T1, superior pole. The chain joins TRBV11-2 to TRBJ2-5; no clear D gene. The receptor was derived from a woman aged 60-75 years with primary liver carcinoma and hepatitis B virus infection. CDR3 residues: CASSLDHQETQYF. CDR3 in DNA: TGTGCCAGCAGCTTAGACCACCAAGAGACCCAGTACTTC. Using reference TRBV11-2 and TRBJ2-5 for the parts outside the CDR3, the full variable domain is EAGVAQSPRYKIIEKRQSVAFWCNPISGHATLYWYQQILGQGPKLLIQFQNNGVVDDSQLPKDRFSAERLKGVDSTLKIQPAKLEDSAVYLCASSLDHQETQYFGPGTRLLVL.